Listed below are T cell receptor beta chains from one sample, sequenced in a study of T cell responses to AZD1222 COVID-19 vaccine. Profiling relied on immunoSEQ multiplex PCR, and the TCRdb table lists in-frame clones only, not all of them. This table holds approximately 180,000 clones, just under 95% found once. This sample comprised peripheral blood, obtained 28 days after the second dose of the MenACWY control vaccine. These receptors originate from an adult who received the MenACWY meningococcal vaccine as a control. The CDR3 runs from the conserved cysteine through the conserved F or W. A D gene is named only where the DNA matches it firmly. Clone size is shown for a subset of rows, as once, few, many or a class of expanded clone.

d_gene,v_gene,j_gene,abundance,CDR3nt,CDR3aa
TRBD1,TRBV5-5,TRBJ1-6,-,TGTGCCAGCAGCTTACAGGGGGCTTTTCGACCCCTCCACTTT,CASSLQGAFRPLHF
-,TRBV7-2,TRBJ1-5,-,TGTGCCAGCAGCTTAGCTCTGGGCGATCAGCCCCAGCATTTT,CASSLALGDQPQHF
-,TRBV19,TRBJ2-2,-,TGTGCCAGTAGTCTGGGGACCCTGAACACCGGGGAGCTGTTTTTT,CASSLGTLNTGELFF
-,TRBV3-1/TRBV3-2,TRBJ1-2,-,TGTGCCAGCAGCCAGGGGCTGGGCTACACCTTC,CASSQGLGYTF
TRBD2,TRBV10-3,TRBJ2-1,-,TGTGCCATCAGGTCGTCTAGCGGGGACTCCTACAATGAGCAGTTCTTC,CAIRSSSGDSYNEQFF
TRBD1,TRBV18,TRBJ1-5,-,TGTGCCAGCTCACCAGGGACAGGCGGCAATCAGCCCCAGCATTTT,CASSPGTGGNQPQHF
-,TRBV11-2,TRBJ1-5,once,TGTGCCAGCAGCTTCCGCGGGGACAGCAATCAGCCCCAGCATTTT,CASSFRGDSNQPQHF
-,TRBV15,TRBJ2-4,-,TGTGCCACCAGCAGGTCACTAGCTGTATCGTCAAACATTCAGTACTTC,CATSRSLAVSSNIQYF
-,TRBV19,TRBJ1-6,-,TGTGCCAGTAGCTATGGGACCGAAAATAATTCACCCCTCCACTTT,CASSYGTENNSPLHF
-,TRBV30,TRBJ1-6,-,TGTGCCTGGAGTGGACAGCTTGATTCACCCCTCCACTTT,CAWSGQLDSPLHF
TRBD1,TRBV19,TRBJ1-1,-,TGTGCCAGTAAATACGCTAGGACAGGTTACAACACTGAAGCTTTCTTT,CASKYARTGYNTEAFF
-,TRBV7-2,TRBJ1-4,-,TGTGCCAGCAGCTTAGATTGGGTCACTGAAAAACTGTTTTTT,CASSLDWVTEKLFF
-,TRBV5-6,TRBJ1-5,-,TGTGCCAGCAGCTCTCAGGGTATCGGCAATCAGCCCCAGCATTTT,CASSSQGIGNQPQHF
TRBD1,TRBV12-3/TRBV12-4,TRBJ2-1,-,TGTGCCAGCAGTTCAGACAGGGTTGATGAGCAGTTCTTC,CASSSDRVDEQFF
-,TRBV9,TRBJ1-1,-,TGTGCCAGCAGCGAGATGGACCTGCGAAACACTGAAGCTTTCTTT,CASSEMDLRNTEAFF
-,TRBV7-2,TRBJ2-3,-,TGTGCCAGCAGCCCCCAGGGCCGCACAGATACGCAGTATTTT,CASSPQGRTDTQYF
TRBD1,TRBV2,TRBJ1-4,-,TGTGCCAGCAGTGAACACGGGACAGCTGCAACTAATGAAAAACTGTTTTTT,CASSEHGTAATNEKLFF
TRBD1,TRBV6-2/TRBV6-3,TRBJ2-1,-,TGTGCCAGCAGCATGACAGGGTTGTCCTACAATGAGCAGTTCTTC,CASSMTGLSYNEQFF
TRBD1,TRBV6-5,TRBJ2-1,-,TGTGCCAGCACCCGAGGGGACAGGGGGCGCGATGAGCAGTTCTTC,CASTRGDRGRDEQFF
-,TRBV5-5,TRBJ2-5,-,TGTGCCAGCAGCTTGGATCCGGACTCTTCAGGGGAGACCCAGTACTTC,CASSLDPDSSGETQYF
-,TRBV10-1,TRBJ2-3,-,TGCGCCAGCAGTGAGAGAAGGAGGACGGGTACGCAAAGCACAGATACGCAGTATTTT,CASSERRRTGTQSTDTQYF
-,TRBV19,TRBJ2-7,-,TGTGCCAGTAGTATTGGGGCCTCCTACGAGCAGTACTTC,CASSIGASYEQYF
-,TRBV7-2,TRBJ1-2,-,TGTGCCAGCAGCAAGACAGCCCAATGGGGCTACACCTTC,CASSKTAQWGYTF
-,TRBV9,TRBJ1-1,-,TGTGCCAGCAGCGTAGTCCGGAACACTGAAGCTTTCTTT,CASSVVRNTEAFF
-,TRBV9,TRBJ1-2,-,TGTGCCAGCAGCTTTACAGGGAACGACTATGGCTACACCTTC,CASSFTGNDYGYTF
TRBD1,TRBV11-2,TRBJ1-2,-,TGTGCCAGCAGCTTAGGACAGGGCAACTATGGCTACACCTTC,CASSLGQGNYGYTF
TRBD1,TRBV2,TRBJ1-1,-,TGTGCCAGCAACGAAGGGACAGGGCTCAGGGAAGCTTTCTTT,CASNEGTGLREAFF
-,TRBV7-8,TRBJ1-4,-,TGTGCCAGCAGCTCCGTGGGGGGAAAACTGTTTTTT,CASSSVGGKLFF
-,TRBV15,TRBJ1-5,-,TGTGCCACAGGGTGGGCGGGGAAAGGTCAGCCCCAGCATTTT,CATGWAGKGQPQHF
-,TRBV6-6,TRBJ1-2,-,TGTGCCAGCAGTATGGACGGCGGGCGCTACACCTTC,CASSMDGGRYTF
-,TRBV11-2,TRBJ1-2,-,TGTGCCAGCAGCTTAGATTCAGTATCTGGCTACACCTTC,CASSLDSVSGYTF
-,TRBV7-2,TRBJ1-5,-,TGTGCCAGCAGCGCCCAGACGAGGGCAAGTCAGCCCCAGCATTTT,CASSAQTRASQPQHF
-,TRBV5-4,TRBJ1-2,-,TGTGCCAGCAGCTCAGGGGACTATGGCTACACCTTC,CASSSGDYGYTF
-,TRBV15,TRBJ1-1,-,TGTGCCACCAAGGTGGGCGAGGACACTGAAGCTTTCTTT,CATKVGEDTEAFF
TRBD1,TRBV19,TRBJ1-3,once,TGTGCCAGTAGTATCGGTGGACAGGGGGCTGGAAACACCATATATTTT,CASSIGGQGAGNTIYF
-,TRBV3-1/TRBV3-2,TRBJ2-7,once,TGTGCCAGCAGCTACGGGGTCTTGGGGTCCAACGAGCAGTACTTC,CASSYGVLGSNEQYF
-,TRBV7-8,TRBJ2-2,-,TGTGCCAGCAGGTCAAGGACTGCTTGGGGAACCGGGGAGCTGTTTTTT,CASRSRTAWGTGELFF
-,TRBV3-1/TRBV3-2,TRBJ2-7,-,TGTGCCAGCAGCCCTGAGCTTCCGGGACCGAAGGCGTCGTACGAGCAGTACTTC,CASSPELPGPKASYEQYF
-,TRBV29-1,TRBJ2-7,-,TGCAGCGTCAACGGGGGCTACGAGCAGTACTTC,CSVNGGYEQYF
-,TRBV2,TRBJ2-2,-,TGTGCCAGCTCATCCATCCCCAGCTGGGGAGGCACCGGGGAGCTGTTTTTT,CASSSIPSWGGTGELFF
-,TRBV11-2,TRBJ2-5,-,TGTGCCAGCAGCCATACGGGCCAGACGGAGGCAGAGACCCAGTACTTC,CASSHTGQTEAETQYF
-,TRBV2,TRBJ1-2,-,TGTGCCAGCAGTTATCTACAGGGCAACTATGGCTACACCTTC,CASSYLQGNYGYTF
TRBD1,TRBV6-4,TRBJ2-1,-,TGTGCCAGCAGTGTGGTACAGGGGGCGGGTGAGCAGTTCTTC,CASSVVQGAGEQFF
TRBD1,TRBV28,TRBJ2-3,-,TGTGCCAGCAGTCGACAGGGGGGGGGCACAGATACGCAGTATTTT,CASSRQGGGTDTQYF
-,TRBV25-1,TRBJ2-7,-,TGTGCCAGCAGTGAATTCGAGGAGCAGTACTTC,CASSEFEEQYF
-,TRBV3-1/TRBV3-2,TRBJ1-1,-,TGTGCCAGCAGCCAAGGGGGTCGAACTGAAGCTTTCTTT,CASSQGGRTEAFF
-,TRBV7-2,TRBJ2-1,once,TGTGCCAGCAGCTTAGCCGGGGGGCTCGATGAGCAGTTCTTC,CASSLAGGLDEQFF
-,TRBV18,TRBJ1-1,-,TGTGCCAGCCAAGGGCAAAAGAACACTGAAGCTTTCTTT,CASQGQKNTEAFF
TRBD1,TRBV19,TRBJ1-5,-,TGTGCCAGTAGTCCTCTGGGACAGGGGGCCGTTCAGCCCCAGCATTTT,CASSPLGQGAVQPQHF
TRBD1,TRBV2,TRBJ1-6,-,TGTGCCAGCCCAACCGGGACAGGGGGTTCACCCCTCCACTTT,CASPTGTGGSPLHF
-,TRBV10-3,TRBJ1-5,-,TGTGCCATCAGCCGACAGGAGAATCAGCCCCAGCATTTT,CAISRQENQPQHF
-,TRBV29-1,TRBJ1-2,-,TGCAGCGTTGGAGGGACGCAAGGCTACACCTTC,CSVGGTQGYTF
-,TRBV19,TRBJ2-2,-,TGTGCCAGTAGTCCGCAGGGTGGGTACACCGGGGAGCTGTTTTTT,CASSPQGGYTGELFF
TRBD2,TRBV6-2/TRBV6-3,TRBJ2-3,-,TGTGCCAGCAGTGCCCCGGGACTAGCGGGGGGTCCGGATACGCAGTATTTT,CASSAPGLAGGPDTQYF
-,TRBV7-2,TRBJ1-5,-,TGTGCCAGCAGCACACTTAATCAGCCCCAGCATTTT,CASSTLNQPQHF
-,TRBV5-4,TRBJ2-5,-,TGTGCCAGCAGCCTACCAACGAGGGGCAGAGAGACCCAGTACTTC,CASSLPTRGRETQYF
-,TRBV28,TRBJ1-3,-,TGTGCCAGCAGTTCTAGCGGGCGAGGAAACACCATATATTTT,CASSSSGRGNTIYF